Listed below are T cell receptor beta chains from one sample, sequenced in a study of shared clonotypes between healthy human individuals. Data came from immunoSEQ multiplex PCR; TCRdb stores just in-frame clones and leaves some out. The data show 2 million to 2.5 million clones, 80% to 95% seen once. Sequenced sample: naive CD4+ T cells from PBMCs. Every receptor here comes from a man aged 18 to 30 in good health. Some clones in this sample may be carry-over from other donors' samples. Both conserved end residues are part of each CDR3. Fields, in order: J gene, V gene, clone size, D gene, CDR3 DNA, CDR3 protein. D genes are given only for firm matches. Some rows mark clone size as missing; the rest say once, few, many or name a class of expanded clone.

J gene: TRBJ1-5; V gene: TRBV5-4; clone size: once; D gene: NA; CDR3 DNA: TGTGCCAGCAGCTTGGGCGGGGAGGGCAATCAGCCCCAGCATTTT; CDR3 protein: CASSLGGEGNQPQHF
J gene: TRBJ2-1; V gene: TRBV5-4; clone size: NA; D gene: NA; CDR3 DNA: TGTGCCAGCAGCTCCATCTCCCCCGAGCAGTTCTTC; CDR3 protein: CASSSISPEQFF
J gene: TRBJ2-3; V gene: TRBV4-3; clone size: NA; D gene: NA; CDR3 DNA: TGCGCCAGCAGCCAAGACTCGGTCTCTAAGGATACGCAGTATTTT; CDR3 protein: CASSQDSVSKDTQYF
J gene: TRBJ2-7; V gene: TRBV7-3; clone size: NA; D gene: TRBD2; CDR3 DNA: TGTGCCAGCAGCCAAAGATTAGCGGGAGCCTACGAGCAGTACTTC; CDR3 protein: CASSQRLAGAYEQYF
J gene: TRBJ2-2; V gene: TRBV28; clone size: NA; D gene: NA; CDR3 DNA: TGTGCCAGCAGTCCCCCCGCTGGGGGGGGCCCGAACACCGGGGAGCTGTTTTTT; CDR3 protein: CASSPPAGGGPNTGELFF
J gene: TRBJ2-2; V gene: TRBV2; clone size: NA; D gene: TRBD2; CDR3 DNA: TGTGCCAGCAGCCTTACTAGCGGGAGTTACACCGGGGAGCTGTTTTTT; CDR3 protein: CASSLTSGSYTGELFF
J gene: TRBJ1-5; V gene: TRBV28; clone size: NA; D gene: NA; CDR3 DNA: TGTGCCAGCAGTTTACGGAAATCGTTGGGGCACCAGCCCCAGCATTTT; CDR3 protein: CASSLRKSLGHQPQHF
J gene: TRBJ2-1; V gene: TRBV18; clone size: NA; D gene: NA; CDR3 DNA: TGTGCCAGCTCACCTAGGCTGGATGAGCAGTTCTTC; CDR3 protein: CASSPRLDEQFF
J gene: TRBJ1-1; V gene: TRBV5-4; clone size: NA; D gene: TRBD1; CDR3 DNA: TGTGCCAGCAGGTCAGGGGGGGCGCGGGGCACTGAAGCTTTCTTT; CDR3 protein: CASRSGGARGTEAFF
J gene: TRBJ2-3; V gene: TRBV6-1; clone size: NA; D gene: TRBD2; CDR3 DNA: TGTGCCAGCAGTGAGGGCGGGGGAAGCACAGATACGCAGTATTTT; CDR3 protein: CASSEGGGSTDTQYF
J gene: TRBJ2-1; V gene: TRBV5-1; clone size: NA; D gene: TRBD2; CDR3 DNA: TGCGCCAGCAGCGCTCTAGCGGGAGTCTACAATGAGCAGTTCTTC; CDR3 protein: CASSALAGVYNEQFF
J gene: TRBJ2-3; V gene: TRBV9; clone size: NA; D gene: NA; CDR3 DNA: TGTGCCAGCAGCGTAGGGGCTATGGGCACAGATACGCAGTATTTT; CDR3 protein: CASSVGAMGTDTQYF
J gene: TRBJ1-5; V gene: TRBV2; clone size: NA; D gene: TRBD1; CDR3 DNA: TGTGCCAGCAGCTCCGACAGGGACAATCAGCCCCAGCATTTT; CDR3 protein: CASSSDRDNQPQHF
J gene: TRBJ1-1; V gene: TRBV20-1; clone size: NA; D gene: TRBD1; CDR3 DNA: TGCAGGGTTGCAGGGGGCACCGAAGCTTTCTTT; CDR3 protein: CRVAGGTEAFF
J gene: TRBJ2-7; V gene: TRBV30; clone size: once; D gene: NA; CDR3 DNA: TGTGCCTGGAGTAACACCTACGAGCAGTACTTC; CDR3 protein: CAWSNTYEQYF
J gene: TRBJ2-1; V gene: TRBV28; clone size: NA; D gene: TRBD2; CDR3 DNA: TGTGCCAGCAGTTTAGTAGGACTAGCGGGAGGGCGGGAGAATGAGCAGTTCTTC; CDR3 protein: CASSLVGLAGGRENEQFF
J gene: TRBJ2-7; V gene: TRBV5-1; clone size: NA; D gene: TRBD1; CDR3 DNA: TGCGCCAGCAGCTCGGGACAGGGTTCCTACGAGCAGTACTTC; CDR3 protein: CASSSGQGSYEQYF
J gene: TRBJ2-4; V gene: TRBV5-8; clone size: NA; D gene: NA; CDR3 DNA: TGTGCCAGCAGCTTGAGTTGGGGCAAAAACATTCAGTACTTC; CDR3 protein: CASSLSWGKNIQYF
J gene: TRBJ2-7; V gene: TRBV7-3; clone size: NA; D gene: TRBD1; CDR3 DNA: TGTGCCAGCAGCCTAGGGACAGGTACCTACGAGCAGTACTTC; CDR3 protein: CASSLGTGTYEQYF
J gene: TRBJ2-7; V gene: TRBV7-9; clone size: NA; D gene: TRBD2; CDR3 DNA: TGTGCCAGCAGCTTCGGGAGGGAGCCCTACGAGCAGTACTTC; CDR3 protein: CASSFGREPYEQYF
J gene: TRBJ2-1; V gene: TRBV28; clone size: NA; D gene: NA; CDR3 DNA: TGTGCCAGCACAGGAGGCCCCTCCTACAATGAGCAGTTCTTC; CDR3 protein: CASTGGPSYNEQFF
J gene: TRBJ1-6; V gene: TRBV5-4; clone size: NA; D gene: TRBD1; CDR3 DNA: TGTGCCAGCAGCCGCACCGGGACAGACAATTCACCCCTCCACTTT; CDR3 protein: CASSRTGTDNSPLHF
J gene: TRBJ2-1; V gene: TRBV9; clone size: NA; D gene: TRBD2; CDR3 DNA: TGTGCCAGCAGCACCCACGGCGGGAGCTCCTACAATGAGCAGTTCTTC; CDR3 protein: CASSTHGGSSYNEQFF
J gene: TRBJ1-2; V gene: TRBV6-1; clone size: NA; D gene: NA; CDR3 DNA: TGTGCCAGCAGGAAATGGGACCGATCCTATGGCTACACCTTC; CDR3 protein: CASRKWDRSYGYTF